This TCR beta chain was recorded in a study of cytomegalovirus exposure and HLA in healthy donors. Both 60 Vbeta primers and 13 Jbeta primers went into the PCR. TCRdb's table, derived via immunoSEQ multiplex PCR, lists solely in-frame clones and lacks some. The sample lists 150,000 to 200,000 clones; approximately 80% were seen once. The CDR3 has 14 amino acids. Germline V gives CDR1 SEHNR, CDR2 FQNEAQ (reference sequence). Study conclusions and caveats: The study carried out a later analysis of TCR beta sequences. It associated roughly 17,000 of them with specific HLA alleles at a false discovery rate of 0.05. According to reports, the classifier identified cytomegalovirus status with high specificity and sensitivity.

About this clone: Its antigen remains unknown. A read error may account for a junction end that differs from germline.

Sequenced sample: PBMCs. The chain has TRBV7-9 and TRBJ2-7, with a possible D match to TRBD1 (6 bases). This TCR came from a woman aged 25-40 years in good health and CMV-seronegative. The CDR3 sequence: CSSSLGGRGYEQYF. For the CDR3, the DNA is TGTTCCAGCAGCTTAGGGGGAAGGGGCTACGAGCAGTACTTC.